Listed here are 20 T cell receptor beta chains from one sample, sequenced in a study of blood T cells in healthy people across ages. A J-beta primer mix and a sample-barcoded 5' primer were used in a second PCR of about 7 to 11 cycles. Via MiXCR, TCRdb re-called the 5' RACE reads, giving one row per CDR3 protein. Here the sample spans 500,000 to 650,000 distinct CDR3 sequences, about 29% being singletons. These same records also appear under a second study, on T cells of mothers and their children.

Sequencing used blood. The receptors derive from a boy between 2 and 10 years old in good health.

The chain links TRBV18 to TRBJ1-3; D call uncertain. V dropped 1 base and J dropped 0 bases, with 7 bases sitting between them. Germline CDR1 is KGHSH and CDR2 is LQKENI. The CDR3 totals 15 residues. The CDR3 is CASSPQKDSGNTIYF. The CDR3 DNA reads TGTGCCAGCTCACCACAGAAGGACTCTGGAAACACCATATATTTT.

This clonotype was seen more than once but under ten times. At one of its ends the junction is not consistent with the germline gene, which may arise from a read error. The CDR3 nucleotides read TGTGCCAGTAGCTTGGGGCTAGCGGGTTTAAGATACAATGAGCAGTTCTTC. This sequence encodes CASSLGLAGLRYNEQFF. This rearrangement joins TRBV11-1 to TRBJ2-1; 8 bases agree with TRBD2. CDR3 size: 17 residues. The V gene's germline CDR1 is SGHAT and CDR2 FQDESV (reference sequence).

The rearrangement joins TRBV20-1 to TRBJ2-3, with 10 nucleotides matching TRBD2. V lost 1 base and J lost 0; bases outside the gene matches: 7. CDR1 and CDR2 from the germline V gene are DFQATT and SNEGSKA (reference sequence). The CDR3 extends over 17 amino acids. CDR3 coding DNA: TGCAGTGCTAGAGCTAGCGGGGGAACTAGAAGCACAGATACGCAGTATTTT. Translation: CSARASGGTRSTDTQYF.

This clonotype was recorded a few times. The gene calls are TRBV18 and TRBJ1-4, with 7 bases lining up with TRBD1. The CDR3 is 16 residues long. V was clipped by 4 bases and J by 7 bases; unmatched bases: 12. CDR1 and CDR2 (germline): KGHSH, LQKENI. CDR3 region: CASSLFTGTALEKLFF. DNA for the CDR3: TGTGCCAGCTCACTATTTACCGGGACAGCCCTTGAAAAACTGTTTTTT. Together with reference TRBV18 and TRBJ1-4, the CDR3 gives the full variable domain: NAGVMQNPRHLVRRRGQEARLRCSPMKGHSHVYWYRQLPEEGLKFMVYLQKENIIDESGMPKERFSAEFPKEGPSILRIQQVVRGDSAAYFCASSLFTGTALEKLFFGSGTQLSVL.

The chain uses TRBV5-1 and TRBJ2-7; the match to TRBD1 covers 9 bases. V was clipped by 0 bases and J by 3 bases; unmatched bases: 7. CDR3 length: 16 amino acids. Germline V CDR1 and CDR2: SGHRS, YFSETQ. CDR3 protein: CASSLGAGQGYYEQYF. CDR3 DNA: TGCGCCAGCAGCTTGGGAGCGGGACAGGGTTACTACGAGCAGTACTTC.

This clonotype was counted between two and nine times. This sequence joins TRBV12-3 or TRBV12-4 and TRBJ1-5, with D unresolved. The V and J ends lost 5 bases and 2 bases respectively, with 13 bases between them. The CDR3 sequence is 15 residues long. The CDR3 protein is CASSPSHSGNQPQHF. The CDR3 nucleotides read TGTGCCAGCAGTCCCTCCCACAGCGGCAATCAGCCCCAGCATTTT.

This clonotype was counted once. The gene calls are TRBV14 and TRBJ2-5; 14 bases map to TRBD2. Per the germline V gene, CDR1 is SGHDN and CDR2 is FVKESK. The CDR3 is 19 amino acids. The trim removed 2 bases at V and 1 base at J, leaving 9 bases unmatched. This chain's CDR3 is CASSQPTGLAGDLQETQYF. The CDR3 bases are TGTGCCAGCAGCCAACCCACGGGACTAGCGGGGGACCTCCAAGAGACCCAGTACTTC.

The V gene is TRBV7-2, the J gene TRBJ2-3; 9 bases match TRBD2. Germline trimming cut 5 bases from V and 0 bases from J; bases unmatched to any gene: 18. Looked up from germline, CDR1 is SGHTA and CDR2 is FQGNSA. CDR3 length: 20 amino acids. CDR3 loop: CASSNGPTSGPNTSTDTQYF. The CDR3, as DNA: TGTGCCAGCAGCAACGGACCGACTAGCGGTCCCAACACTAGCACAGATACGCAGTATTTT.

The rearrangement joins TRBV2 to TRBJ2-1; possibly TRBD2 for D (5 bases). The germline V gene encodes CDR1 SNHLY and CDR2 FYNNEI. This CDR3 comprises 13 residues. V was shortened by 7 bases and J by 0 bases, with 7 bases between the two germline ends. CDR3 protein: CASIRDSYNEQFF. Written as DNA, the CDR3 is TGTGCCAGCATCCGGGACTCCTACAATGAGCAGTTCTTC.

This clonotype was counted between two and nine times. The chain employs TRBV7-8 and TRBJ2-7; 9 positions match TRBD2. This CDR3 comprises 17 residues. V lost 1 base, J lost 2 bases, and 9 bases stayed unmatched. Germline V gene data show CDR1 as SGHVS and CDR2 as FQNEAQ. CDR3 DNA sequence: TGTGCCAGCAGCTTAGTATGGTCTAGCGGGACTCCCTACGAGCAGTACTTC. The encoded protein is CASSLVWSSGTPYEQYF.

The V gene is TRBV6-1, the J gene TRBJ1-5; D unresolved. This CDR3 contains 15 residues. Germline loops: CDR1 MNHNS, CDR2 SASEGT. Between the trimmed V and J ends, which lost 7 bases and 3 bases, there was a span of 16 bases. CDR3 residues: CASKKSGRTNQPQHF. The CDR3 DNA is TGTGCCAGCAAGAAGAGTGGACGGACCAATCAGCCCCAGCATTTT.

V and J are TRBV11-2 and TRBJ2-2; no definite D call. Germline CDR1 reads SGHAT; CDR2 reads FQNNGV. The length of the CDR3 is 12 residues. Trimming stripped 3 bases from V and 6 bases from J, with 5 bases between. The CDR3 nucleotides are TGTGCCAGCAGCTTTTGGCCCGGGGAGCTGTTTTTT. This translates into CASSFWPGELFF.

This clonotype was counted only a few times. The rearrangement links TRBV20-1 to TRBJ2-5; 12 bases match TRBD2. After removal of 0 bases from V and 3 bases from J, the junction contained 5 bases not matched to a gene. CDR3 length equals 16 residues. CDR1 is DFQATT and CDR2 is SNEGSKA in the germline V gene (reference sequence). CDR3: CSARDLAGGDEETQYF. The CDR3 DNA follows: TGCAGTGCTAGAGATCTAGCGGGGGGGGATGAAGAGACCCAGTACTTC.

Regarding this clonotype: An end of the junction does not agree with germline; a read error may underlie this. The chain recombines TRBV27 with TRBJ2-7; a possible D gene is TRBD1 (6 bases). Per germline, CDR1 MNHEY and CDR2 SMNVEV (reference sequence). CDR3 length: 13 residues. CDR3 DNA sequence: TGTGCCAGCAGTTTATCGGGGGCCCCAGGTTACTTCTTC. This encodes CASSLSGAPGYFF.

This clonotype was counted once. CDR3 amino acids: CASSIQGLTGTQYF. CDR3 bases: TGCGCCAGCAGCATACAGGGACTGACGGGGACCCAGTACTTC. The rearrangement joins TRBV5-1 to TRBJ2-5; D may be TRBD1 or TRBD2 (6 bases each). This CDR3 region has 14 residues. Germline V gives CDR1 SGHRS, CDR2 YFSETQ. V shed 4 bases and J shed 7 bases, with 17 bases lying between them.

This clonotype was counted only a few times. This sequence joins TRBV7-9 and TRBJ2-2; D ambiguous. CDR1 is SEHNR and CDR2 is FQNEAQ in the germline V gene (reference sequence). Trimming took 1 base from V and 6 from J, leaving 15 bases between them. The CDR3 consists of 16 residues. The chain's CDR3 is CASSLGGRASSGELFF. The CDR3 region has the DNA TGTGCCAGCAGCTTAGGGGGTCGTGCGAGTTCCGGGGAGCTGTTTTTT.

This rearrangement joins TRBV12-3 or TRBV12-4 to TRBJ1-2; 8 nucleotides align to TRBD1. The CDR3 spans 14 residues. The V and J ends lost 4 bases and 8 bases, in that order; junction bases with no gene match: 9. The CDR3 DNA reads as TGTGCCAGCAGTTCCTACACGGGACAGGAGGGCTACACCTTC. Residues: CASSSYTGQEGYTF.

In this sample, this clonotype turned up a few times. V usage is TRBV29-1 and J usage is TRBJ2-3; no clear D. CDR1 is SQVTM and CDR2 is ANQGSEA in the germline V gene. Trimming pared 6 bases from V and 2 bases from J, leaving 0 bases between. The CDR3 spans 9 residues. The CDR3 DNA reads TGCAGCGTCACAGATACGCAGTATTTT. Its translation is CSVTDTQYF.

The chain is built from TRBV11-2 and TRBJ2-7; D uncertain. The V gene lost 3 bases and the J gene lost 6 bases, with 18 bases spanning the gap. The CDR3 length is 15 residues. CDR1 SGHAT and CDR2 FQNNGV come from the germline V gene. DNA for the CDR3: TGTGCCAGCAGCTTTCAACGTGGGATTGTTGGCGAGCAGTACTTC. It translates to CASSFQRGIVGEQYF.

The chain couples TRBV20-1 to TRBJ2-5, with D perhaps TRBD2 (5 bases). Germline CDR1 and CDR2: DFQATT and SNEGSKA (reference sequence). The CDR3 sequence is 13 residues long. V gave up 6 bases and J gave up 7 bases, with 18 bases separating them. This chain's CDR3 is CSASDPRDGTQYF. The CDR3 DNA reads as TGCAGTGCCTCGGACCCCCGGGATGGGACCCAGTACTTC.